The present TCR beta chain was sequenced within a study of response to subunit inactivated influenza vaccine. This clonotype has just a few counts. TCRdb independently ran MiXCR on the RT-PCR reads; one entry per CDR3 protein. The sample has over 450,000 distinct CDR3 sequences, 13% seen once. The CDR3 has 16 amino acids. J gave up 2 bases and V 3 bases, and 2 bases lay outside the gene matches. This material consisted of PBMCs from blood, taken roughly 48 days after vaccination. The chain joins TRBV12-3 or TRBV12-4 to TRBJ1-4; 11 nucleotides align to TRBD1. This receptor was taken from a man in his fifties or sixties who received an inactivated influenza vaccine. Here the CDR3 DNA reads TGTGCCAGCAGTTTTGGGACAGGGGGTACTAATGAAAAACTGTTTTTT. Its protein is CASSFGTGGTNEKLFF.